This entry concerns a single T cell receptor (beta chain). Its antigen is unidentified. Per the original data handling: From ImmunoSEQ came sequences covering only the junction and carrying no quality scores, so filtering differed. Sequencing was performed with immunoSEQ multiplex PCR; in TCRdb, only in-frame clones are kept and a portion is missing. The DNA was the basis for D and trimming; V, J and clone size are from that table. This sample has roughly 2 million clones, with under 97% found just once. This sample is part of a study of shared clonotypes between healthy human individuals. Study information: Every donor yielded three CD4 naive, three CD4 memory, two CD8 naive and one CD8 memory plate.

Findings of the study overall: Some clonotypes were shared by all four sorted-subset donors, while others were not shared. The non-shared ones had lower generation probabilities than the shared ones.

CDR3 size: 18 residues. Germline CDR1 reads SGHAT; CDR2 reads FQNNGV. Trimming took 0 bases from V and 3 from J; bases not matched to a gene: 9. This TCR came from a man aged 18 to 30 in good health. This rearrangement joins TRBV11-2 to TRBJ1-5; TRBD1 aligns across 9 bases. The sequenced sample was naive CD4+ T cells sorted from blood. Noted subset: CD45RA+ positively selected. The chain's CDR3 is CASSLEIPGTGNNQPQHF. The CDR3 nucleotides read TGTGCCAGCAGCTTAGAAATTCCGGGGACAGGGAACAATCAGCCCCAGCATTTT. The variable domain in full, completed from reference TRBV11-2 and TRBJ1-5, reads EAGVAQSPRYKIIEKRQSVAFWCNPISGHATLYWYQQILGQGPKLLIQFQNNGVVDDSQLPKDRFSAERLKGVDSTLKIQPAKLEDSAVYLCASSLEIPGTGNNQPQHFGDGTRLSIL.